Each of the 5 T cell receptor beta chains below was sequenced from the same sample in a study of HIV-infected patients and healthy controls. cDNA was made from roughly 500 ng RNA using alpha and beta constant primers. Alpha and beta chain libraries were made separately by chain-specific third strand synthesis with multiplexing indices. TCRdb called the 5' RACE reads again in MiXCR, with one record for every CDR3 protein. Among 5,500 to 7,000 distinct CDR3 sequences listed, approximately 24% were seen once. All unsorted peripheral T cells were captured because whole blood was used without fractionation. Specimen: blood, collected before antiretroviral therapy. These TCRs come from an adult with HIV infection.

In its sample, this clonotype ranks as medium-sized (0.01 to 0.1%). The chain links TRBV6-5 to TRBJ1-2; D might be TRBD1 (6 bases). Trimming took off 1 base at V and 8 bases at J, with 17 bases between the two ends. The CDR3 has 15 amino acids. The germline CDR1 and CDR2 sequences are MNHEY and SVGAGI. The CDR3 reads CASSYFGTSGDGYTF. The CDR3 nucleotides are TGTGCCAGCAGTTACTTCGGTACCTCAGGGGACGGCTACACCTTC.

A remark on this clonotype: This could be a read error, since a much larger clone is one nucleotide away. The chain employs TRBV9 and TRBJ2-5; D ambiguous. Germline V gives CDR1 SGDLS, CDR2 YYNGEE. The CDR3 consists of 15 residues. V lost 1 base, J lost 1 base, and 11 bases lay in between. In DNA, the CDR3 is TGTGCCAGCAGCGTATACGGGTACTCCCAAGAGACCCAGTACTTC. Its translation is CASSVYGYSQETQYF.

This clonotype showed up just a few times. The chain carries TRBV12-3 or TRBV12-4 and TRBJ2-3; no firm D call. CDR3 length equals 12 residues. Between the trimmed V and J ends, which lost 7 bases and 6 bases, there was a span of 11 bases. The DNA for the CDR3 is TGTGCCAGCACCAATGAAGACGATACGCAGTATTTT. Its translation: CASTNEDDTQYF.

Of note for this clonotype: Possible read error: a much larger clone is one base away. This sequence joins TRBV11-2 and TRBJ2-1; 10 bases line up with TRBD2. Germline CDR1 and CDR2: SGHAT and FQNNGV. This CDR3 has 15 amino acids. The CDR3 sequence: CASSLGSGGPDEKFF. CDR3 in DNA: TGTGCCAGCAGCTTAGGTAGCGGGGGGCCCGATGAGAAGTTCTTC.

This clonotype was detected ten times or more. The gene calls are TRBV10-3 and TRBJ1-2; D is undetermined. The CDR3 loop spans 15 amino acids. The V end was cut by 6 bases, the J end by 3 bases, with 17 bases between. Per the germline V gene, CDR1 is ENHRY and CDR2 is SYGVKD. The CDR3 bases are TGTGCCATCAGCGGTGGCTGGGGAGAAGACTATGGCTACACCTTC. Residues: CAISGGWGEDYGYTF.